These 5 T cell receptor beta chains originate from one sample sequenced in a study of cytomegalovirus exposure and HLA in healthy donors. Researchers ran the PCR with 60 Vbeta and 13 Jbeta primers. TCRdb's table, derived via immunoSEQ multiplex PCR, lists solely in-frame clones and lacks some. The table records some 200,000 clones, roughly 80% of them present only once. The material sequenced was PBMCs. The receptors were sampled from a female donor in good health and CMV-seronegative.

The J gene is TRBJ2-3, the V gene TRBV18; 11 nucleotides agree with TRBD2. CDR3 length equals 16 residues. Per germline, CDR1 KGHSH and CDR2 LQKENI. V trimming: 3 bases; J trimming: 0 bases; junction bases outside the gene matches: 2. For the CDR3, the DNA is TGTGCCAGCTCACCCTCTAGCGGGAGGAGCACAGATACGCAGTATTTT. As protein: CASSPSSGRSTDTQYF.

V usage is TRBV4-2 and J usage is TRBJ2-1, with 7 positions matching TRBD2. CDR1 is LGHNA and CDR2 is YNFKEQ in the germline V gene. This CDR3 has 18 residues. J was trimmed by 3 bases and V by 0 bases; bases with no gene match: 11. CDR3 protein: CASSQDLVGGDLYNEQFF. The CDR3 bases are TGTGCCAGCAGCCAAGATCTGGTGGGAGGGGACCTCTACAATGAGCAGTTCTTC.

CDR3 in DNA: TGTGCCAGCAAGAGCGCCACAGATACGCAGTATTTT. Translating it yields CASKSATDTQYF. The V gene is TRBV6-5, the J gene TRBJ2-3; the D is unclear. Looked up from germline, CDR1 is MNHEY and CDR2 is SVGAGI. The CDR3 is made up of 12 amino acids. Trimming cost V 7 bases and J 2 bases, with 7 bases left between them.

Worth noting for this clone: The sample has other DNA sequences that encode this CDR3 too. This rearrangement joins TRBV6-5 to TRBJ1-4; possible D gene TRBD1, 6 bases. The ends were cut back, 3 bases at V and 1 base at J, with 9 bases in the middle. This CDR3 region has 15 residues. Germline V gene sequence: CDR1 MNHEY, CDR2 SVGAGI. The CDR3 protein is CASSYSQGTNEKLFF. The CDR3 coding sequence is TGTGCCAGCAGTTATTCACAGGGAACTAATGAAAAACTGTTTTTT.

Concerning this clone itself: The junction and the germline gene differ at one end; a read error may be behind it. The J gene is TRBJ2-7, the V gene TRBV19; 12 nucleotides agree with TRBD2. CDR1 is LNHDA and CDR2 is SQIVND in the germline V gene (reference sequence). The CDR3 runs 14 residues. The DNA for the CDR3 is TGCCCCAGTAGATGTCTAGCGGGAGGGTACGAGCAGTACTTC. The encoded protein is CPSRCLAGGYEQYF. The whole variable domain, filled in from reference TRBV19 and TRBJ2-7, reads DGGITQSPKYLFRKEGQNVTLSCEQNLNHDAMYWYRQDPGQGLRLIYYSQIVNDFQKGDIAEGYSVSREKKESFPLTVTSAQKNPTAFYLCPSRCLAGGYEQYFGPGTRLTVT.